This T cell receptor (beta chain) was documented in a study of blood T cell repertoires in COVID-19. Turning to the study itself: The samples span acute and convalescent COVID-19 from the United States, Italy and Spain. Nucleic acid was either cDNA or gDNA, and it came from T cells, B-cell-depleted T cells, or PBMCs.

Original handling: From reference gene primer amplification, estimates of nucleated cell counts were derived. Sequenced by immunoSEQ multiplex PCR; TCRdb stores in-frame clones only, minus some. D and trimming come from the DNA, and the V and J calls and clone size come from that table. The table lists roughly 75,000 clones, roughly nine tenths of them singletons. From germline, CDR1 is MNHNY and CDR2 SVGAGI (reference sequence). The CDR3 has 16 amino acids. J was trimmed by 2 bases and V by 5 bases; bases with no gene match: 7. The gene calls are TRBV6-6 and TRBJ2-3; TRBD2 matches at 10 bases. Material for sequencing was peripheral blood. The receptor was isolated from a man older than 75 in a cohort sampled during active COVID-19. For the CDR3, the DNA is TGTGCCAGCAGTGGACGAAGCGGGGGGGTCACAGATACGCAGTATTTT. It translates to CASSGRSGGVTDTQYF.